These T cell receptor beta chains were read from a single sample in a study of CD8 T cells in Susac syndrome. TCRdb used MiXCR to reprocess the immunoSEQ multiplex PCR reads, holding one entry per CDR3 protein. The repertoire includes some 260,000 distinct CDR3 sequences, around 93% of them detected once, and roughly 0.07% sits in the top ten. Sequenced material: CD4+ T cells from PBMCs. These receptors originate from a human donor with multiple sclerosis. Each CDR3 is given with its conserved first and last residue. The D gene is left open where the match is weak. Not all rows give a size; the values are once, few, many and, for expanded clones, a class.

size: -
D: -
V: TRBV25-1
J: TRBJ2-3
CDR3: CASSAAGTDPYTQYF
DNA: TGTGCCAGCAGTGCAGCCGGGACGGATCCATATACGCAGTATTTT

size: -
D: TRBD1
V: TRBV28
J: TRBJ2-7
CDR3: CASQPGAGGVYEQYF
DNA: TGTGCCAGCCAACCTGGGGCAGGGGGCGTCTACGAGCAGTACTTC

size: -
D: -
V: TRBV6-5
J: TRBJ2-3
CDR3: CASSYPGGTDTQYF
DNA: TGTGCCAGCAGTTACCCAGGGGGCACAGATACGCAGTATTTT

size: -
D: -
V: TRBV24-1
J: TRBJ2-2
CDR3: CAGGGQRELFF
DNA: TGTGCCGGGGGGGGCCAAAGGGAGCTGTTTTTT

size: -
D: -
V: TRBV5-6
J: TRBJ2-2
CDR3: CASGTPGSGELFF
DNA: TGTGCCAGCGGCACCCCAGGGTCCGGGGAGCTGTTTTTT

size: -
D: -
V: TRBV20-1
J: TRBJ2-5
CDR3: CSARKGTSPQETQYF
DNA: TGCAGTGCTAGAAAAGGGACCTCCCCCCAAGAGACCCAGTACTTC

size: -
D: -
V: TRBV19
J: TRBJ2-1
CDR3: CASSTDWGASYNEQFF
DNA: TGTGCCAGTAGCACGGACTGGGGGGCCTCCTACAATGAGCAGTTCTTC

size: -
D: -
V: TRBV19
J: TRBJ2-1
CDR3: CASSNTPENEQFF
DNA: TGTGCCAGTAGTAACACCCCAGAGAATGAGCAGTTCTTC

size: -
D: -
V: TRBV29-1
J: TRBJ1-1
CDR3: CSAEWGQNTEAFF
DNA: TGCAGCGCCGAATGGGGGCAGAACACTGAAGCTTTCTTT

size: -
D: TRBD1
V: TRBV6-5
J: TRBJ1-2
CDR3: CASSYSGQGNYGYTF
DNA: TGTGCCAGCAGTTACTCCGGACAGGGGAACTATGGCTACACCTTC

size: -
D: -
V: TRBV3-1
J: TRBJ1-3
CDR3: CASRAAYSGNTIYF
DNA: TGTGCCAGCAGGGCGGCATACTCTGGAAACACCATATATTTT

size: once
D: TRBD1
V: TRBV7-9
J: TRBJ1-6
CDR3: CASSFDRGGNSPLHF
DNA: TGTGCCAGCAGCTTCGACAGGGGAGGGAATTCACCCCTCCACTTT

size: -
D: -
V: TRBV18
J: TRBJ2-5
CDR3: CASSPDAETQYF
DNA: TGTGCCAGCTCACCAGACGCAGAGACCCAGTACTTC

size: -
D: TRBD1
V: TRBV11-3
J: TRBJ2-3
CDR3: CASSSGQHTDTQYF
DNA: TGTGCCAGCAGCTCGGGACAGCACACAGATACGCAGTATTTT

size: -
D: TRBD2
V: TRBV6-5
J: TRBJ2-4
CDR3: CASSPGGASKNIQYF
DNA: TGTGCCAGCAGTCCGGGGGGAGCCTCCAAAAACATTCAGTACTTC

size: -
D: -
V: TRBV6-8
J: TRBJ1-2
CDR3: CASSSDSAANYGYTF
DNA: TGTGCCAGCAGTTCAGACAGCGCCGCTAACTATGGCTACACCTTC

size: once
D: TRBD2
V: TRBV27
J: TRBJ2-4
CDR3: CASSLYSGGAPVKNIQYF
DNA: TGTGCCAGCAGTTTATACAGCGGGGGGGCCCCTGTCAAAAACATTCAGTACTTC

size: -
D: TRBD1
V: TRBV6-6
J: TRBJ2-7
CDR3: CASRTDRGEQYF
DNA: TGTGCCAGCAGAACCGACAGGGGCGAGCAGTACTTC

size: -
D: -
V: TRBV30
J: TRBJ1-6
CDR3: CAWRLPPPYNSPLHF
DNA: TGTGCCTGGAGGCTCCCACCCCCCTATAATTCACCCCTCCACTTT

size: -
D: -
V: TRBV4-2
J: TRBJ1-2
CDR3: CASSQANTQGWGYGYTF
DNA: TGTGCCAGCAGCCAAGCTAATACCCAGGGGTGGGGGTATGGCTACACCTTC

size: -
D: -
V: TRBV29-1
J: TRBJ1-1
CDR3: CSAARVANTEAFF
DNA: TGCAGCGCCGCGAGGGTGGCGAACACTGAAGCTTTCTTT

size: -
D: -
V: TRBV4-1
J: TRBJ1-6
CDR3: CASSQVVSYNSPLHF
DNA: TGCGCCAGCAGCCAAGTCGTGTCCTATAATTCACCCCTCCACTTT

size: -
D: -
V: TRBV3-1
J: TRBJ2-1
CDR3: CASSHYNEQFF
DNA: TGTGCCAGCAGCCACTACAATGAGCAGTTCTTC

size: -
D: -
V: TRBV7-2
J: TRBJ2-3
CDR3: CASSLVLAGTDTQYF
DNA: TGTGCCAGCAGCTTAGTGCTCGCGGGGACAGATACGCAGTATTTT